A selection of T cell receptor beta chains follows, all from one sample in a study of shared T cell receptors in the human thymus. Assay used: immunoSEQ multiplex PCR; TCRdb lists only in-frame clones, some missing. The table records some 700,000 clones, 70% to 90% of them present only once. These data were also filed under a second study, of human thymus T cells.

The specimen sequenced was thymocytes. The receptors come from a boy younger than two with a congenital heart defect. Both conserved end residues are part of each CDR3. D genes are given only for firm matches. Size values are once, few and many counts, or a class for expanded clones, and some rows have none.

j_call d_call clone_size v_call cdr3_aa cdr3_nt
TRBJ1-5 TRBD1 once TRBV7-6 CASSLARADRGQGNQPQHF TGTGCCAGCAGCTTAGCGAGGGCTGACAGGGGGCAAGGCAATCAGCCCCAGCATTTT
TRBJ2-2 TRBD1 - TRBV23-1 CASTEKMTRDRGQWTGELFF TGCGCCAGCACCGAGAAGATGACCCGGGACAGGGGGCAGTGGACCGGGGAGCTGTTTTTT
TRBJ2-7 TRBD1 - TRBV27 CASSLSSRLGPRDSSYEQYF TGTGCCAGCAGTTTATCGTCTCGGTTAGGGCCCCGGGACAGCTCCTACGAGCAGTACTTC
TRBJ1-5 TRBD1 - TRBV6-1 CASSALDRERQPQHF TGTGCCAGCAGTGCCCTGGACAGGGAGCGTCAGCCCCAGCATTTT
TRBJ2-2 - - TRBV28 CASSLGVGLRYTGELFF TGTGCCAGCAGTTTGGGGGTGGGACTCCGGTACACCGGGGAGCTGTTTTTT
TRBJ2-2 TRBD1 - TRBV15 CATSRDPKGGYLFPKPHGELFF TGTGCCACCAGCAGAGATCCTAAAGGGGGCTACCTGTTCCCTAAGCCCCACGGGGAGCTGTTTTTT
TRBJ2-7 TRBD1 - TRBV11-2 CASSLDNRGRYEQYF TGTGCCAGCAGCTTAGACAACAGGGGAAGGTACGAGCAGTACTTC
TRBJ2-5 TRBD2 - TRBV19 CASSPGLAGEQLETQYF TGTGCCAGTAGTCCCGGACTAGCGGGAGAGCAGCTAGAGACCCAGTACTTC
TRBJ1-4 TRBD1 - TRBV5-1 CASSPDRGLTEKLFF TGCGCCAGCAGCCCTGACAGGGGGCTCACGGAAAAACTGTTTTTT
TRBJ2-2 TRBD1 once TRBV9 CASSVVGTANTGELFF TGTGCCAGCAGCGTAGTAGGGACAGCGAACACCGGGGAGCTGTTTTTT
TRBJ2-7 - - TRBV14 CASSQAMSGRGYEQYF TGTGCCAGCAGCCAAGCGATGAGCGGGCGCGGCTACGAGCAGTACTTC
TRBJ2-1 TRBD2 once TRBV9 CASSVGVAGGRGEQFF TGTGCCAGCAGCGTAGGGGTAGCGGGAGGTCGGGGGGAGCAGTTCTTC
TRBJ2-5 TRBD2 - TRBV15 CATSRVLEASGNQETQYF TGTGCCACCAGCAGAGTCCTGGAGGCTAGCGGGAACCAAGAGACCCAGTACTTC
TRBJ2-7 TRBD1 - TRBV18 CASSPLGTGSSYEQYF TGTGCCAGCTCCCCGTTGGGGACAGGGTCCTCCTACGAGCAGTACTTC
TRBJ2-1 - - TRBV4-1 CASSQEWRVRPSEQFF TGCGCCAGCAGCCAAGAATGGCGGGTCCGCCCCTCTGAGCAGTTCTTC
TRBJ2-4 TRBD2 - TRBV28 CASSTAGGPGNIQYF TGTGCCAGCAGTACAGCGGGAGGGCCCGGAAACATTCAGTACTTC
TRBJ2-7 TRBD2 - TRBV4-2 CASSQDWISLRESSYEQYF TGTGCCAGCAGCCAAGATTGGATTTCTTTGCGGGAGAGCTCCTACGAGCAGTACTTC
TRBJ2-2 - - TRBV5-1 CASSPLGPGELFF TGCGCCAGCAGCCCCCTGGGGCCCGGGGAGCTGTTTTTT
TRBJ1-2 - - TRBV7-9 CASSLEQGPHYTF TGTGCCAGCAGCTTAGAACAGGGTCCACACTACACCTTC
TRBJ2-2 TRBD2 - TRBV18 CASSPPGRSERGRTGELFF TGTGCCAGCTCACCACCGGGACGGTCTGAGCGGGGGAGGACCGGGGAGCTGTTTTTT
TRBJ2-7 TRBD2 - TRBV7-9 CASSLGLTSGALEYSEQYF TGTGCCAGCAGCTTAGGTTTGACTAGCGGAGCTCTCGAATACTCCGAGCAGTACTTC
TRBJ2-7 - - TRBV4-3 CASSQAPTGIWEQYF TGCGCCAGCAGCCAAGCCCCGACAGGAATATGGGAGCAGTACTTC
TRBJ1-1 - once TRBV4-3 CASSQERVGGGGTEAFF TGCGCCAGCAGCCAAGAACGGGTCGGCGGGGGTGGTACTGAAGCTTTCTTT
TRBJ2-7 TRBD1 - TRBV4-3 CASSQWTGVPYEQYF TGCGCCAGCAGCCAATGGACAGGGGTACCCTACGAGCAGTACTTC
TRBJ2-7 - - TRBV6-5 CASSLQAPSYEQYF TGTGCCAGCAGTTTGCAAGCGCCTTCCTACGAGCAGTACTTC
TRBJ2-7 - - TRBV25-1 CASSVRSSSSYEQYF TGTGCCAGCAGTGTGCGGAGCTCCTCCTCCTACGAGCAGTACTTC
TRBJ2-5 TRBD1 - TRBV27 CASSRDSQETQYF TGTGCCAGCAGCCGGGACAGTCAAGAGACCCAGTACTTC
TRBJ1-1 - - TRBV4-1 CASSPSGDTANTEAFF TGCGCCAGCAGCCCCTCGGGGGATACAGCGAACACTGAAGCTTTCTTT
TRBJ1-5 TRBD1 - TRBV19 CASSSQGVDQPQHF TGTGCCAGTAGTTCACAGGGGGTAGATCAGCCCCAGCATTTT
TRBJ2-7 TRBD1 - TRBV5-1 CASSLFFEGRGNEQYF TGCGCCAGCAGCTTGTTTTTTGAGGGCAGGGGGAACGAGCAGTACTTC
TRBJ2-7 TRBD1 - TRBV30 CAWRETGGFWEQYF TGTGCCTGGCGCGAGACAGGGGGCTTTTGGGAGCAGTACTTC
TRBJ2-5 TRBD2 once TRBV5-4 CASSTWVAGPSGQETQYF TGTGCCAGCAGCACCTGGGTAGCGGGACCATCAGGGCAAGAGACCCAGTACTTC
TRBJ2-5 - - TRBV6-6 CASSYRGQETQYF TGTGCCAGCAGTTACAGGGGCCAAGAGACCCAGTACTTC
TRBJ2-6 TRBD1 - TRBV11-2 CASSLGRTGSPSGANVLTF TGTGCCAGCAGCTTAGGCCGGACAGGCTCGCCCTCTGGGGCCAACGTCCTGACTTTC
TRBJ1-4 TRBD1 - TRBV5-8 CASSRDRGREKLFF TGTGCCAGCAGCAGGGACAGGGGCCGAGAAAAACTGTTTTTT
TRBJ2-7 - - TRBV6-5 CASSYSNERAYYEQYF TGTGCCAGCAGTTACTCTAACGAGCGGGCCTACTACGAGCAGTACTTC
TRBJ1-2 - - TRBV5-1 CASEGTNGYTF TGCGCCAGCGAGGGCACCAATGGCTACACCTTC
TRBJ2-7 - - TRBV7-3 CASSPPGQPYEQYF TGTGCCAGCAGCCCCCCGGGACAACCCTACGAGCAGTACTTC
TRBJ2-1 - - TRBV4-1 CASSQDSSYYNEQFF TGCGCCAGCAGCCAAGATAGCAGTTACTACAATGAGCAGTTCTTC
TRBJ1-2 - - TRBV4-1 CASSQSPSDRSYGYTF TGCGCCAGCAGCCAATCTCCCTCAGACAGGAGCTATGGCTACACCTTC